These T cell receptor beta chains were read from a single sample in a study of early T cells in non-severe SARS-CoV-2 infection. In TCRdb, the 5' RACE reads were re-called with MiXCR into one record per CDR3 protein. The sample has some 71,000 distinct CDR3 sequences, roughly an eighth seen once; the top ten hold about 14%. Material for sequencing was whole blood. Receptors originate from an adult who was a healthcare worker with PCR-confirmed SARS-CoV-2 infection or an uninfected control (not recorded which). Both conserved end residues are part of each CDR3. A D gene is named only where the DNA matches it firmly. Size values are once, few and many counts, or a class for expanded clones, and some rows have none.

>TRBD2|TRBV7-2|TRBJ2-1|once
TGTGCCAGCAGCCCCGTAGCGGGGGAGACAAGTAACAATGAGCAGTTCTTC
CASSPVAGETSNNEQFF
>TRBD2|TRBV5-1|TRBJ2-1|few
TGCGCCAGCAGCTTCTCTAGCGGGGGCAATGAGCAGTTCTTC
CASSFSSGGNEQFF
>.|TRBV6-6|TRBJ1-1|few
TGTGCCAGCCAATCGAGAGGAGATAACACTGAAGCTTTCTTT
CASQSRGDNTEAFF
>TRBD2|TRBV12-3/TRBV12-4|TRBJ2-1|few
TGTGCCAGCAGCCTGGGACTAGCGGGGATCAATGAGCAGTTCTTC
CASSLGLAGINEQFF
>.|TRBV12-2|TRBJ2-2|.
TGTGCAAGTCGCTTATCCCTTATGGCGGGGGGTCGCACCGGGGAGCTGTTTTTT
CASRLSLMAGGRTGELFF
>.|TRBV4-2|TRBJ2-6|.
TGTGCCAGCAGCCAAGATCGGGCGGTCGCCGGGGCCAACGTCCTGACTTTC
CASSQDRAVAGANVLTF
>TRBD2|TRBV7-8|TRBJ2-7|few
TGTGCCAGCAGCGCCTCTAGCGGGGGGACTCGGCTGTACGAGCAGTACTTC
CASSASSGGTRLYEQYF
>TRBD1|TRBV7-2|TRBJ1-6|.
TGTGCCAGCGGGACAGGGTTCGGGGGACCCCTCCACTTT
CASGTGFGGPLHF
>.|TRBV3-1|TRBJ1-1|.
TGTGCCAGCACCGCGGGGGCTGAAGCTTTCTTT
CASTAGAEAFF
>.|TRBV3-1|TRBJ1-5|few
TGTGCCAGCAGCTGGGGGCGAGATCAGCCCCAGCATTTT
CASSWGRDQPQHF
>.|TRBV29-1|TRBJ2-5|few
TGCAGCGTTCACAGGGATGGGAGTCAAGAGACCCAGTACTTC
CSVHRDGSQETQYF
>TRBD1|TRBV4-1|TRBJ2-5|few
TGCGCCAGCAGCCGCGGCCAACAGGGGATGCAAGAGACCCAGTACTTC
CASSRGQQGMQETQYF
>TRBD1|TRBV10-3|TRBJ1-1|many
TGTGCCATCAGTGAGGGGGACAGGGGCTCTGAAGCTTTCTTT
CAISEGDRGSEAFF
>.|TRBV29-1|TRBJ2-1|.
TGCAGCGTTGCGGGCAATGAGCAGTTCTTC
CSVAGNEQFF